The present T cell receptor (beta chain) was sequenced within a study of blood T cell repertoires in COVID-19. Study overall: COVID-19 samples, acute and convalescent, were from the United States, Italy and Spain. PBMCs, B-cell-depleted T cells, or T cells provided the cDNA or gDNA that made up the material.

Trimming removed 3 bases at V and 0 bases at J, with 8 bases between. Germline V CDR1 and CDR2: SGDLS, YYNGEE. This CDR3 is built from 14 residues. The method was immunoSEQ multiplex PCR; TCRdb's version includes in-frame clones alone and lacks a portion of them. This sample has 140,000 to 150,000 clones; 81% occur once, and the top ten carry about 7.5%. The receptor was derived from a human donor in a cohort sampled during active COVID-19. Sequencing used peripheral blood. The chain combines TRBV9 with TRBJ2-3; D unresolved. CDR3 region: CASSGPLSTDTQYF. DNA of the CDR3: TGTGCCAGCAGCGGTCCCCTGAGCACAGATACGCAGTATTTT.